The sequence of this T cell receptor beta chain was determined in a study of T cell responses to AZD1222 COVID-19 vaccine. Notes on this clone: Its antigen is as yet unknown.

CDR3 length: 12 amino acids. Trimming left V 0 bases short and J 8 bases short, with 5 bases between. Germline-derived CDR1 and CDR2 are SGHTA and FQGTGA. Study results and caveats: Repertoire collection took place solely once the T cell response had peaked. Donors skewed white British and female; clonal diversity was possibly underestimated. Baseline seropositivity occurred in only six AZD1222 recipients. Nearly half of unique spike-specific TCRs reportedly avoided B.1.351 and B.1.1.7 mutated regions.

Generated by immunoSEQ multiplex PCR, the TCRdb table keeps only in-frame clones and is missing some. In the table there are some 150,000 clones, 85% to 90% of which are singletons. Sequences were derived from peripheral blood, sampled on day 0 of AZD1222 vaccination. The chain is built from TRBV7-3 and TRBJ2-1; D is undetermined. This sequence originates from an adult in good health. The CDR3, as DNA: TGTGCCAGCAGCTTAACCGGCCATGAGCAGTTCTTC. It translates to CASSLTGHEQFF.